This entry lists 22 T cell receptor beta chains sequenced from one sample in a study of cytomegalovirus exposure and HLA in healthy donors. With 60 Vbeta and 13 Jbeta primers, the PCR was carried out. The table came from immunoSEQ multiplex PCR; TCRdb's copy has only in-frame clones and leaves some out. The table has about 92,000 clones, just under 70% seen once. The sample was PBMCs. The source of these receptors is a man in his fifties or sixties in good health and CMV-seronegative.

The CDR3 spells CASSPPSGTSGQETQYF. The CDR3 nucleotides read TGTGCCAGCAGCCCCCCATCCGGGACTAGCGGACAAGAGACCCAGTACTTC. V gene TRBV13 combines with J gene TRBJ2-5, with 11 bases fitting TRBD2. With V trimmed by 5 bases and J by 2 bases, 10 bases remained unmatched. Per germline, CDR1 PRHDT and CDR2 FYEKMQ (reference sequence). The CDR3 spans 17 residues.

V usage is TRBV7-6 and J usage is TRBJ1-1; D gene uncertain. CDR1 and CDR2 from the germline V gene are SGHVS and FNYEAQ. Trimming left V 1 base short and J 2 bases short, with 5 bases between. The CDR3 sequence is 13 residues long. CDR3 DNA sequence: TGTGCCAGCAGCTTAGACAGAAACACTGAAGCTTTCTTT. Protein product: CASSLDRNTEAFF.

This clone was seen a few times. V usage is TRBV4-3 and J usage is TRBJ1-5, with D possibly matching TRBD1 (5 bases). Germline CDR1 reads LGHNA; CDR2 reads YSLEER. The germline V and J ends were trimmed by 1 base and 6 bases, with 16 bases remaining between them. CDR3 length: 16 residues. The CDR3 nucleotides read TGCGCCAGCAGCCAAGGGCCTCGGGGGTTAGGTCAGCCCCAGCATTTT. Residues: CASSQGPRGLGQPQHF.

This chain connects TRBV5-1 to TRBJ2-2; 14 nucleotides match TRBD2. The V gene's germline CDR1 is SGHRS and CDR2 YFSETQ. V lost 4 bases to trimming and J lost 5 bases; unmatched junction nucleotides: 10. The CDR3 is 18 residues long. CDR3 residues: CASSTFPGLAGVTGELFF. In nucleotides, the CDR3 is TGCGCCAGCAGCACATTCCCGGGACTAGCGGGAGTAACCGGGGAGCTGTTTTTT. Filled out from reference TRBV5-1 and TRBJ2-2, the complete variable domain reads KAGVTQTPRYLIKTRGQQVTLSCSPISGHRSVSWYQQTPGQGLQFLFEYFSETQRNKGNFPGRFSGRQFSNSRSEMNVSTLELGDSALYLCASSTFPGLAGVTGELFFGEGSRLTVL.

The chain uses TRBV6-5 and TRBJ2-5, with TRBD2 matching 8 bases. Near its end, the DNA agrees better with TRBJ2-7, so the J call may be wrong. CDR1 is MNHEY and CDR2 is SVGAGI in the germline V gene. The CDR3 contains 15 residues. The CDR3: CASSYDLAGNYEQYF. The CDR3, as DNA: TGTGCCAGCAGTTACGATCTAGCGGGTAACTACGAGCAGTACTTC.

This rearrangement joins TRBV5-6 to TRBJ1-5, with TRBD1 matching 9 bases. With 4 bases clipped from V and 5 bases from J, the junction kept 7 bases outside the gene matches. This CDR3 has 15 amino acids. CDR1 and CDR2 from the germline V gene are SGHDT and YYEEEE. Written as DNA, the CDR3 is TGTGCCAGCAGCCTCACAGGGGGCTCTTATCAGCCCCAGCATTTT. The encoded protein is CASSLTGGSYQPQHF.

For this clone: No conserved phenylalanine or tryptophan is present at the end of the CDR3, so a read error is the likely explanation. No DNA is shown, since the ends of the CDR3 on it are uncertain; the CDR3 is the one TCRdb lists. V is TRBV2 and J is TRBJ1-1. 13 amino acids form the CDR3, both terminal residues included. Per germline, CDR1 SNHLY and CDR2 FYNNEI. CDR3 amino acids: CASSEDPHRRGTL.

The rearrangement uses TRBV18 and TRBJ1-1; a possible D gene is TRBD1 (5 bases). The CDR3 has 12 residues. CDR1 is KGHSH and CDR2 is LQKENI in the germline V gene. V was clipped by 10 bases and J by 4 bases, with 13 bases between them. The DNA of the CDR3 is TGTGCCACCGCGGGGGGGGGCACTGAAGCTTTCTTT. Protein sequence: CATAGGGTEAFF.

The gene calls are TRBV9 and TRBJ2-7; D is perhaps TRBD2 (5 bases). V was trimmed by 0 bases and J by 2 bases, leaving 9 bases between them. Germline V CDR1 and CDR2: SGDLS, YYNGEE. The CDR3 has 14 amino acids. CDR3 sequence reads: CASSVAGYPYEQYF. The CDR3 DNA reads as TGTGCCAGCAGCGTAGCGGGGTATCCCTACGAGCAGTACTTC.

This clone was detected a few times. The chain carries TRBV7-2 and TRBJ2-5; a weak D match, TRBD2 (5 bases). This CDR3 comprises 14 residues. The germline V and J ends were trimmed by 5 bases and 2 bases, with 12 bases remaining between them. Germline V gene lookup returns CDR1 SGHTA and CDR2 FQGNSA. Here the CDR3 DNA reads TGTGCCAGCAGCCGTAGCGAGATTCAAGAGACCCAGTACTTC. This gives the protein CASSRSEIQETQYF.

The chain has TRBV5-1 and TRBJ2-1; D is unresolved. The CDR3 totals 12 residues. The V end was cut by 4 bases, the J end by 8 bases, with 10 bases between. Germline V gives CDR1 SGHRS, CDR2 YFSETQ. CDR3 region: CASSRERHEQFF. The CDR3 coding sequence is TGCGCCAGCAGCCGAGAGCGACATGAGCAGTTCTTC.

The V and J genes are TRBV5-4 and TRBJ2-4, with 11 bases identical to TRBD2. Per the germline V gene, CDR1 is SGHNT and CDR2 is YYREEE (reference sequence). V trimming: 4 bases; J trimming: 6 bases; junction bases outside the gene matches: 3. The CDR3 sequence is 14 residues long. This CDR3 reads CASSASGGLNIQYF. The CDR3 DNA is TGTGCCAGCAGCGCTAGCGGGGGGTTAAACATTCAGTACTTC.

This clone was seen a handful of times. The chain has TRBV10-3 and TRBJ2-2; D may be TRBD2 (5 bases). The germline V gene encodes CDR1 ENHRY and CDR2 SYGVKD. V lost 6 bases, J lost 3 bases, and 8 bases lay in between. The CDR3 is 13 amino acids. The CDR3 spells CAIRWRDTGELFF. In DNA form, the CDR3 reads TGTGCCATCAGGTGGCGGGACACCGGGGAGCTGTTTTTT.

This clone appeared once. The chain links TRBV7-9 to TRBJ2-3; 8 bases fit TRBD2. This CDR3 has 15 amino acids. Losses at the gene ends were 6 bases for V and 6 bases for J; bases not matched to a gene: 11. CDR1 is SEHNR and CDR2 is FQNEAQ in the germline V gene (reference sequence). The CDR3 spells CASRPGVAGTDTQYF. The CDR3 bases are TGTGCCAGCAGACCGGGGGTAGCGGGGACCGATACGCAGTATTTT.

This clone was seen a few times. The genes are TRBV10-2 and TRBJ1-2; no firm D call. Germline CDR1 reads WSHSY; CDR2 reads SAAADI. V dropped 4 bases and J dropped 6 bases, with 12 bases sitting between them. The length of the CDR3 is 13 residues. In nucleotides, the CDR3 is TGCGCCAGCAGTGTGGTGTTAGATAATGGCTACACCTTC. This gives the protein CASSVVLDNGYTF.

This clone came up once. The chain combines TRBV30 with TRBJ2-3; D not certain. From germline, CDR1 is GTSNPN and CDR2 SVGIG (reference sequence). V gave up 0 bases and J gave up 1 base, with 5 bases separating them. The CDR3 spans 13 residues. CDR3 DNA: TGTGCCTGGAGTGTACTTGGCACAGATACGCAGTATTTT. It yields the protein CAWSVLGTDTQYF.

This clone was recorded a few times. The chain joins TRBV5-5 to TRBJ2-5; D remains ambiguous. Germline CDR1 is SGHKS and CDR2 is YYEKEE (reference sequence). The CDR3 sequence is 14 residues long. V dropped 4 bases and J dropped 1 base, with 11 bases sitting between them. CDR3 protein: CASSAIPFQETQYF. The CDR3 bases are TGTGCCAGCAGCGCGATACCGTTCCAAGAGACCCAGTACTTC. Full variable domain (rest looked up from reference TRBV5-5 and TRBJ2-5): DAGVTQSPTHLIKTRGQQVTLRCSPISGHKSVSWYQQVLGQGPQFIFQYYEKEERGRGNFPDRFSARQFPNYSSELNVNALLLGDSALYLCASSAIPFQETQYFGPGTRLLVL.

This clone appeared a single time. V and J are TRBV6-5 and TRBJ2-7; the D gene is possibly TRBD1 (6 bases). V lost 0 bases and J lost 10, with 10 bases in between. Germline CDR1 is MNHEY and CDR2 is SVGAGI. The CDR3 contains 12 residues. CDR3: CASSYSWGLQYF. As DNA, the CDR3 is TGTGCCAGCAGTTACTCTTGGGGGCTTCAGTACTTC.

The chain recombines TRBV6-1 with TRBJ2-2; 9 nucleotides match TRBD2. J was trimmed by 1 base and V by 4 bases; bases with no gene match: 4. Germline assignment: CDR1 MNHNS and CDR2 SASEGT. CDR3 length: 16 residues. CDR3 protein: CASSVFSGGNTGELFF. The CDR3 region has the DNA TGTGCCAGCAGTGTCTTTAGCGGGGGGAACACCGGGGAGCTGTTTTTT.

The genes are TRBV19 and TRBJ1-1, with TRBD1 matching over 8 bases. The CDR3 has 11 residues. Losses at the gene ends were 10 bases for V and 7 bases for J; bases not matched to a gene: 5. Germline CDR1 reads LNHDA; CDR2 reads SQIVND (reference sequence). The CDR3 coding sequence is TGTGCCACCAGGGGGCTCGGTGAAGCTTTCTTT. This gives the protein CATRGLGEAFF. The full variable domain, completed using reference TRBV19 and TRBJ1-1, is DGGITQSPKYLFRKEGQNVTLSCEQNLNHDAMYWYRQDPGQGLRLIYYSQIVNDFQKGDIAEGYSVSREKKESFPLTVTSAQKNPTAFYLCATRGLGEAFFGQGTRLTVV.

The table lists this clone with a few counts. The chain couples TRBV11-3 to TRBJ2-2; 10 bases fit TRBD2. With V trimmed by 5 bases and J by 5 bases, 5 bases remained unmatched. This CDR3 has 15 amino acids. CDR1 is SGHNT, CDR2 YENEEA, per germline. The CDR3 coding sequence is TGTGCCAGCAGCCCAAGGACTAGCGGTACCGGGGAGCTGTTTTTT. Translated, it gives CASSPRTSGTGELFF. Drawing the rest from reference TRBV11-3 and TRBJ2-2, the complete variable domain is EAGVVQSPRYKIIEKKQPVAFWCNPISGHNTLYWYLQNLGQGPELLIRYENEEAVDDSQLPKDRFSAERLKGVDSTLKIQPAELGDSAVYLCASSPRTSGTGELFFGEGSRLTVL.

The chain couples TRBV9 to TRBJ1-2; TRBD1 matches at 7 bases. With 0 bases clipped from V and 4 bases from J, the junction kept 6 bases outside the gene matches. The V gene's germline CDR1 is SGDLS and CDR2 YYNGEE. This CDR3 region has 15 residues. CDR3 nucleotide sequence: TGTGCCAGCAGCGTAGGAGGGGGCGCTGTCTATGGCTACACCTTC. It yields the protein CASSVGGGAVYGYTF.